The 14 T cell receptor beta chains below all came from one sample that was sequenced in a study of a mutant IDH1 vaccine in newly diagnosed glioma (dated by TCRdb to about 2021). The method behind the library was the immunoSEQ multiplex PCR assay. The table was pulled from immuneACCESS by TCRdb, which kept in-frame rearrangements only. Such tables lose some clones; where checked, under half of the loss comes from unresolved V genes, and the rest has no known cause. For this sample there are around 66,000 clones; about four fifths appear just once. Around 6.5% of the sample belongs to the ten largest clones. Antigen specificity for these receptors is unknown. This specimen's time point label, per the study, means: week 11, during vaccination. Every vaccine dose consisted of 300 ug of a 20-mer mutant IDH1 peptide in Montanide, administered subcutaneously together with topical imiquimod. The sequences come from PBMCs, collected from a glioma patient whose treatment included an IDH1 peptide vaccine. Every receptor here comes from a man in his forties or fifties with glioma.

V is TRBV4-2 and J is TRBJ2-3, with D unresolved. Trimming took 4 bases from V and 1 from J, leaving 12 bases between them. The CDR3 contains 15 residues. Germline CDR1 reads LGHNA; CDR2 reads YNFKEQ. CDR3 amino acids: CASSPDLRGTDTQYF. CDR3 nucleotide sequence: TGTGCCAGCAGCCCGGACCTCCGGGGCACAGATACGCAGTATTTT.

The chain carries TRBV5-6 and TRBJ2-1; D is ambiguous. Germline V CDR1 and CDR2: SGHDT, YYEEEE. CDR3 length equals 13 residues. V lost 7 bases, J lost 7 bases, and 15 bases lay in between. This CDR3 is CASAPSLLNEQFF. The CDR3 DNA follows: TGTGCCAGCGCCCCGAGCCTCCTGAATGAGCAGTTCTTC.

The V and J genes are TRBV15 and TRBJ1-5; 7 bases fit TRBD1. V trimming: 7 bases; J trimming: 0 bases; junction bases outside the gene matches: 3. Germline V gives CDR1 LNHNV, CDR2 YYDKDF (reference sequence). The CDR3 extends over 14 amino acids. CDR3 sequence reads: CATNTGVSNQPQHF. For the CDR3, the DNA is TGTGCCACCAACACAGGGGTTAGCAATCAGCCCCAGCATTTT.

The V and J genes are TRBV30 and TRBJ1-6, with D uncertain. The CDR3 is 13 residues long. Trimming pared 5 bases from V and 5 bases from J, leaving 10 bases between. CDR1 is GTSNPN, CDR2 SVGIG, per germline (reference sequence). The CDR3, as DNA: TGTGCCTGGTCCCCGGGGAATAATTCACCCCTCCACTTT. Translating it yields CAWSPGNNSPLHF.

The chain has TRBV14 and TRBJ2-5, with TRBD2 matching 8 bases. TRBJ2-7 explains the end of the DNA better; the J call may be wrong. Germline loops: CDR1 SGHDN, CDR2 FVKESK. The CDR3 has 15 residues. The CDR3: CASSQALAETYEQYF. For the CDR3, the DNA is TGTGCCAGCAGCCAAGCACTAGCGGAGACCTACGAGCAGTACTTC.

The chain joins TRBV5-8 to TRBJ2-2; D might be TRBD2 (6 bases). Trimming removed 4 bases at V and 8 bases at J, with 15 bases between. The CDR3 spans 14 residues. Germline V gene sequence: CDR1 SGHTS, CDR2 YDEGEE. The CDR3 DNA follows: TGTGCCAGCAGCCCGCTGACCGGGAGTGGGGAGCTGTTTTTT. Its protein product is CASSPLTGSGELFF.

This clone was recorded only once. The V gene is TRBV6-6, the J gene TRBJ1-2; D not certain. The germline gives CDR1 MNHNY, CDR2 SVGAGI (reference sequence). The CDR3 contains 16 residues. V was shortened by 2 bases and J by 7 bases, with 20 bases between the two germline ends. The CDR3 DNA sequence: TGTGCCAGCAGTTACAACGACGACCTCAGAGCTTTTGGCTACACCTTC. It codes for CASSYNDDLRAFGYTF.

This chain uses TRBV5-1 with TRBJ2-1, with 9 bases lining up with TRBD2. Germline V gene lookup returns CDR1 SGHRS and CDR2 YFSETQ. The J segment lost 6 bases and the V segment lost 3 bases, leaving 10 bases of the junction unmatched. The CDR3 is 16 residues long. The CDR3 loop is CASSSDPSGVINEQFF. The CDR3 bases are TGCGCCAGCAGCTCGGATCCTAGCGGGGTGATCAATGAGCAGTTCTTC.

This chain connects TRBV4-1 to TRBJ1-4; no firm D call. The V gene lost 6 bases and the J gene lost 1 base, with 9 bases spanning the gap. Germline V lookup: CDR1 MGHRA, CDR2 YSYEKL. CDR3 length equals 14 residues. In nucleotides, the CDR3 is TGCGCCAGCAGTCGGGTGGTAACTAATGAAAAACTGTTTTTT. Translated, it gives CASSRVVTNEKLFF.

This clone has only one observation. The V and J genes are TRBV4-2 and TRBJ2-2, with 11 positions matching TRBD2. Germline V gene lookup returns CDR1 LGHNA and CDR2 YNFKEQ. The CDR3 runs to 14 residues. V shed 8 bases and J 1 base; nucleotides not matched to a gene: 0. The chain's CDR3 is CASGTSGNTGELFF. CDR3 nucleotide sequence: TGTGCCAGCGGGACTAGCGGGAACACCGGGGAGCTGTTTTTT.

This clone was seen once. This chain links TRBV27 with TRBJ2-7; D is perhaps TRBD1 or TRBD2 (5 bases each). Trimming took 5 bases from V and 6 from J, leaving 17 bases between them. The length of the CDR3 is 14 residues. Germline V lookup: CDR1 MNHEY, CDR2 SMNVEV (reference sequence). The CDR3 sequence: CASSISGTVFEQYF. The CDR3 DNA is TGTGCCAGCAGTATCTCCGGGACGGTCTTCGAGCAGTACTTC.

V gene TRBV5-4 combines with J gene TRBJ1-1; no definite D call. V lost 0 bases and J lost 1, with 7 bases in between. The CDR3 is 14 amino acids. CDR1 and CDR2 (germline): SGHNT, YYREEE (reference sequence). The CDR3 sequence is CASSLAGSNTEAFF. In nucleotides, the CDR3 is TGTGCCAGCAGCTTGGCCGGATCGAACACTGAAGCTTTCTTT.

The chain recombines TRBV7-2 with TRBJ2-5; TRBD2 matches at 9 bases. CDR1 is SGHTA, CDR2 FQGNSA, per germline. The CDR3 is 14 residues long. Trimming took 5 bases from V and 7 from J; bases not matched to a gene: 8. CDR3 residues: CASSKGGGEGTQYF. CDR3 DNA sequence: TGTGCCAGCAGCAAAGGCGGGGGGGAGGGGACCCAGTACTTC.

CDR3 bases: TGCGCCAGCAGCCCGAACAGGGGACGCACTAATGAAAAACTGTTTTTT. Residues: CASSPNRGRTNEKLFF. The rearrangement uses TRBV5-1 and TRBJ1-4, with TRBD1 matching 7 bases. Germline values: CDR1 SGHRS, CDR2 YFSETQ. The CDR3 is 16 residues long. J lost 2 bases, V lost 4 bases, and 8 bases had no gene match.